This T cell receptor beta chain appears in the sequencing data of a study of blood T cell dynamics during melanoma immunotherapy. The CDR3 consists of 14 residues. Germline loops: CDR1 MNHNS, CDR2 SASEGT. V lost 8 bases, J lost 6 bases, and 12 bases stayed unmatched. The table came from immunoSEQ multiplex PCR; TCRdb's copy has only in-frame clones and leaves some out. This table has roughly 7,000 clones, approximately 80% appearing once. As for time point: pre-treatment baseline. The V call is TRBV6-1, the J call TRBJ2-7; TRBD1 matches at 8 bases. The TCR was taken from a human donor with melanoma. Some clones in this sample may be carry-over from other donors' samples. The sample was blood, taken from a patient treated with checkpoint blockade. The DNA of the CDR3 is TGTGCCAGCGCCGAGTATGGACAGGGTTTCGAGCAGTACTTC. This translates into CASAEYGQGFEQYF.